These T cell receptor beta chains were read from a single sample in a study of regulatory T cells in long-lasting Graves disease. TCRdb re-called the multiplex PCR reads with MiXCR, one entry per CDR3 protein. This table has about 540,000 distinct CDR3 sequences, about 13% appearing once. Separately, the same data were catalogued under a study of T cells in Graves' hyperthyroidism and ophthalmopathy.

The sample consisted of peripheral blood mononuclear cells (PBMCs), taken at new diagnosis, from a patient treated with antithyroid drugs. These TCRs come from a man aged 25 to 40 with Graves disease. The CDR3 runs from the conserved cysteine through the conserved F or W.

v_call	j_call	cdr3_aa
TRBV20-1	TRBJ2-1	CSARVRRTSGNNEQFF
TRBV7-9	TRBJ2-1	CASRPGSVLVPHEQFF
TRBV28	TRBJ2-7	CASSPEGAGLRYGQYF
TRBV20-1	TRBJ1-4	CSANDRRQEKLFF
TRBV7-9	TRBJ2-7	CASSSDSFKDEQYF
TRBV18	TRBJ2-5	CASSPGLAGLETQYF
TRBV6-9	TRBJ2-6	CASSYTIQDATNVLTF
TRBV29-1	TRBJ2-7	CSVEVGNFPSYEQYF
TRBV29-1	TRBJ1-5	CSVEDGQGNNQPQHF
TRBV6-5	TRBJ1-4	CASSYSGSGEEKLFF
TRBV7-2	TRBJ2-4	CASSLRGGDKNIQYF
TRBV5-1	TRBJ2-1	CASRGTGNGEQFF
TRBV27	TRBJ2-1	CASSPSYYPNEQFF
TRBV2	TRBJ2-1	CASRRLADYSYNEQFF
TRBV29-1	TRBJ2-2	CSTSAAGANTGELFF
TRBV6-2/TRBV6-3	TRBJ2-7	CASSYSGVSYEQYF
TRBV20-1	TRBJ2-2	CSASWAKYGELFF
TRBV24-1	TRBJ2-2	CATSDFGTENTGELFF
TRBV12-3/TRBV12-4	TRBJ2-6	CASSSGAPMGANVLTF
TRBV20-1	TRBJ1-1	CSARDRESEAFF
TRBV4-1	TRBJ2-7	CASSPAVVDEQYF
TRBV5-4	TRBJ2-2	CASSLALTGELFF
TRBV2	TRBJ2-7	CADRRGLSLREQYF
TRBV6-2/TRBV6-3	TRBJ1-1	CASSTGSFYTEAFF
TRBV6-2/TRBV6-3	TRBJ2-7	CASSYETRGSYEQYF
TRBV20-1	TRBJ2-7	CSADPAGREGEQYF
TRBV6-5	TRBJ2-3	CASSYGGSTDTQYF
TRBV7-9	TRBJ1-2	CASSPSIRWGGYTF
TRBV3-1	TRBJ1-3	CASSPLVGNTIYF
TRBV12-3/TRBV12-4	TRBJ2-1	CASRPSRGFNNEQFF
TRBV30	TRBJ1-6	CAWSARDNSPLHF
TRBV29-1	TRBJ2-7	CSVETSGSIGYEQYF
TRBV10-3	TRBJ2-3	CAIGPSSREATDTQYF
TRBV30	TRBJ2-5	CAWSVVADQETQYF
TRBV7-2	TRBJ1-5	CASSGGQAANQPQHF
TRBV20-1	TRBJ1-3	CSARSELGGNTIYF
TRBV6-1	TRBJ2-1	CASLEGAGVLEQFF
TRBV7-9	TRBJ1-4	CASRKTRLGANEKLFF
TRBV27	TRBJ1-1	CAGSSAGTVNTEAFF
TRBV20-1	TRBJ2-5	CSASETSGIVRETQYF
TRBV12-3/TRBV12-4	TRBJ1-1	CASSFGETTEAFF
TRBV4-1	TRBJ2-3	CASSHPGLAERRGFLTDTQYF
TRBV7-9	TRBJ2-6	CASSQLGTWGANVLTF
TRBV19	TRBJ2-2	CASSIDMDGELFF
TRBV29-1	TRBJ2-3	CSVEEGGGRRTDTQYF
TRBV6-2/TRBV6-3	TRBJ1-4	CASSYVGGKLFF
TRBV6-1	TRBJ2-5	CASSEQGGETQYF
TRBV6-2/TRBV6-3	TRBJ2-5	CASSLTAQETQYF
TRBV3-1	TRBJ2-1	CASSQDPLIGNEQFF
TRBV13	TRBJ2-3	CASSTRHYTDTQYF
TRBV3-1	TRBJ2-1	CASSQSGWFRTSGIYEQFF
TRBV30	TRBJ2-1	CAWNVYDNEQFF
TRBV28	TRBJ2-7	CASGTSASYEQYF
TRBV12-3/TRBV12-4	TRBJ2-7	CASSSTGHRAYEQYF
TRBV12-3/TRBV12-4	TRBJ2-7	CASSPLGRYEQYF
TRBV6-2/TRBV6-3	TRBJ2-1	CASAGLDEQFF
TRBV2	TRBJ2-7	CALFKGSPGEQYF
TRBV10-3	TRBJ2-7	CAISESTSGSSYEQYF
TRBV12-3/TRBV12-4	TRBJ2-5	CASSFGWTVGQETQYF